This entry lists 5 T cell receptor beta chains sequenced from one sample in a study of cytomegalovirus exposure and HLA in healthy donors. In the PCR, 60 Vbeta and 13 Jbeta primers were used. The method was immunoSEQ multiplex PCR; TCRdb's version includes in-frame clones alone and lacks a portion of them. The repertoire includes around 150,000 clones, around 80% of them detected once, and about 4.9% sits in the top ten. The sample comprised PBMCs. These receptors were obtained from a man aged 25 to 45 in good health.

This chain links TRBV7-9 with TRBJ2-1; tentatively, D is TRBD1 (5 bases). This CDR3 is built from 12 residues. V shed 7 bases and J shed 8 bases, with 12 bases lying between them. Germline CDR1 reads SEHNR; CDR2 reads FQNEAQ (reference sequence). CDR3 sequence reads: CASNVLGDEQFF. In DNA, the CDR3 is TGTGCCAGCAACGTCCTAGGGGATGAGCAGTTCTTC.

The chain carries TRBV28 and TRBJ1-1; TRBD1 matches 7 bases. The germline CDR1 and CDR2 sequences are MDHEN and SYDVKM. The length of the CDR3 is 12 residues. Unmatched junction bases numbered 1, after V lost 5 bases and J lost 4 bases. The CDR3 DNA reads as TGTGCCAGCAGTACAGGGGTCACTGAAGCTTTCTTT. It codes for CASSTGVTEAFF. The whole variable domain, filled in from reference TRBV28 and TRBJ1-1, reads DVKVTQSSRYLVKRTGEKVFLECVQDMDHENMFWYRQDPGLGLRLIYFSYDVKMKEKGDIPEGYSVSREKKERFSLILESASTNQTSMYLCASSTGVTEAFFGQGTRLTVV.

This chain connects TRBV14 to TRBJ2-5; D not resolved. The tail of the sequence fits TRBJ2-7 better, so the J call may be wrong. Germline values: CDR1 SGHDN, CDR2 FVKESK. This CDR3 spans 11 amino acids. CDR3 DNA: TGTGCCAGCAGCCACGCCTACGAGCAGTACTTC. It codes for CASSHAYEQYF.

This chain uses TRBV28 with TRBJ2-5, with TRBD1 identical over 12 bases. With 5 bases clipped from V and 3 bases from J, the junction kept 7 bases outside the gene matches. The germline CDR1 and CDR2 sequences are MDHEN and SYDVKM. The CDR3 is 16 amino acids. CDR3 protein: CASSTPGQGAEETQYF. The CDR3 coding sequence is TGTGCCAGCAGTACCCCGGGACAGGGGGCCGAAGAGACCCAGTACTTC.

The chain carries TRBV6-5 and TRBJ2-5; 7 bases align to TRBD1. V trimming: 2 bases; J trimming: 5 bases; junction bases outside the gene matches: 8. The germline CDR1 and CDR2 sequences are MNHEY and SVGAGI. CDR3 size: 15 residues. The CDR3 loop is CASSYGTARSETQYF. As DNA, the CDR3 is TGTGCCAGCAGTTACGGGACAGCCCGAAGCGAGACCCAGTACTTC.